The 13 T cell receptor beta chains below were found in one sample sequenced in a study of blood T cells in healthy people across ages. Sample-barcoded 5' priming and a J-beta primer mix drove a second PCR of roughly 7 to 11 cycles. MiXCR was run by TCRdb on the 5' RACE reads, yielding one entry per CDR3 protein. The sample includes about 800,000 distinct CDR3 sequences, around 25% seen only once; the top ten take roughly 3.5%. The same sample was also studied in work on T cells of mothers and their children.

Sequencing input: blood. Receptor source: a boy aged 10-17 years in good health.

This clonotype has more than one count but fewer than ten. The chain's CDR3 is CASSQDYRVRGNTEAFF. The CDR3, as DNA: TGTGCCAGCAGCCAAGATTACCGAGTCAGGGGGAACACTGAAGCTTTCTTT. The J gene is TRBJ1-1, the V gene TRBV3-1; a weak D match, TRBD1 (6 bases). The V gene lost 0 bases and the J gene lost 1 base, with 15 bases spanning the gap. CDR1 is LGHDT and CDR2 is YNNKEL in the germline V gene (reference sequence). The CDR3 runs to 17 residues.

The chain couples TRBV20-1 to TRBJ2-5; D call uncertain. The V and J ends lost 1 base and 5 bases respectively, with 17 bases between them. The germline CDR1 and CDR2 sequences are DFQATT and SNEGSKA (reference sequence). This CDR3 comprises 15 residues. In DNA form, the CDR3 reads TGCAGTGCTAGAGCCGCGGCAGCATCGCAGGAGACCCAGTACTTC. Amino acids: CSARAAAASQETQYF.

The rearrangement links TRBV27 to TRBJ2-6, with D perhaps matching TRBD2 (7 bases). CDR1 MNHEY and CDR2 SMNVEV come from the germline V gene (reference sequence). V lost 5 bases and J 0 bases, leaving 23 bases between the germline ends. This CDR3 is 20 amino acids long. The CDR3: CASSPLLSGGLSSGANVLTF. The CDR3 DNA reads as TGTGCCAGCAGTCCTCTACTCTCGGGGGGCTTAAGCTCTGGGGCCAACGTCCTGACTTTC.

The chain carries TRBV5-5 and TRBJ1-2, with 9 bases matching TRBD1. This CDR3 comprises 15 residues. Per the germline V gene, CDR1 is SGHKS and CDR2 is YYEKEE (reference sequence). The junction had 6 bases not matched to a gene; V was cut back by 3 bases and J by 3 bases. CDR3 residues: CASSYGQGKDYGYTF. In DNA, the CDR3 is TGTGCCAGCAGCTACGGACAGGGGAAGGACTATGGCTACACCTTC.

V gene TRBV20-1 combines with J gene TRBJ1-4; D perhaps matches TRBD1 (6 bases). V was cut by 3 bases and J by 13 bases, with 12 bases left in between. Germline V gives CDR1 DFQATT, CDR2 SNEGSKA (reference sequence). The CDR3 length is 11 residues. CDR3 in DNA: TGCAGTGCTAGGTTTGGGGGCCTACTGTTTTTT. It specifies CSARFGGLLFF.

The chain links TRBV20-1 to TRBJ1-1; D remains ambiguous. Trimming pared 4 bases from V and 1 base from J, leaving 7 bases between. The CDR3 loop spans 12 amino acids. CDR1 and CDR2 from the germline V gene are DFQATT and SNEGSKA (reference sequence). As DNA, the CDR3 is TGCAGTGCTAACCCGACGAACACTGAAGCTTTCTTT. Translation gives CSANPTNTEAFF.

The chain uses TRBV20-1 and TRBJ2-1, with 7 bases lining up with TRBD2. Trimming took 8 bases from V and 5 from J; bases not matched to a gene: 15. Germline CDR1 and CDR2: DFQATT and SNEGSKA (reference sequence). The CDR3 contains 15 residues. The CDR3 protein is CSPDSVAGGNNEQFF. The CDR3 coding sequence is TGCAGTCCAGACTCTGTAGCGGGTGGGAACAATGAGCAGTTCTTC.

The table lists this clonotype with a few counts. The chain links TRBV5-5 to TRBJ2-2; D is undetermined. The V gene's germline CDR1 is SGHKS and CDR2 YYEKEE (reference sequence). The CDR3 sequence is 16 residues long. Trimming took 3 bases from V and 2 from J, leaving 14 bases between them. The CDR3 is CASSSRVDHNTGELFF. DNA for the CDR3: TGTGCCAGCAGCTCCCGAGTGGACCACAACACCGGGGAGCTGTTTTTT.

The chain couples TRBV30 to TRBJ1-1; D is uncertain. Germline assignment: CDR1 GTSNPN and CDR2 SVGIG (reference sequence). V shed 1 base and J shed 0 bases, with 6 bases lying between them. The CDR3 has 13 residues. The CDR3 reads CAWSELMNTEAFF. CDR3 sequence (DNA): TGTGCCTGGAGTGAATTAATGAACACTGAAGCTTTCTTT.

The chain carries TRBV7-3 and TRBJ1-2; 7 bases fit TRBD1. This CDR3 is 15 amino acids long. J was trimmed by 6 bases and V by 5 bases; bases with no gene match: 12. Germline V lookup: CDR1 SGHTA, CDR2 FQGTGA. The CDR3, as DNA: TGTGCCAGCAGCCAGCAGGGGGTTGCAACGGATGGCTACACCTTC. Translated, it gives CASSQQGVATDGYTF.

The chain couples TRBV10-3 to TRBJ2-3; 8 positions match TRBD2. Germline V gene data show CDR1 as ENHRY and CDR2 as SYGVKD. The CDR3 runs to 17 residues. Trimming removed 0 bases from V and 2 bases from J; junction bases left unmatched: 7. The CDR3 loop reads CAISESSTSGLTDTQYF. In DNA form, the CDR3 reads TGTGCCATCAGTGAGTCGTCAACTAGCGGACTCACAGATACGCAGTATTTT.

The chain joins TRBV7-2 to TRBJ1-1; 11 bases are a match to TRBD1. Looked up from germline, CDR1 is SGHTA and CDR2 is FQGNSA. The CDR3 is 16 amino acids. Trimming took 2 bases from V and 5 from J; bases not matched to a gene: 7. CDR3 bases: TGTGCCAGCAGCTTAATTTCCGGGACAGGGGGTACTGAAGCTTTCTTT. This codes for CASSLISGTGGTEAFF.

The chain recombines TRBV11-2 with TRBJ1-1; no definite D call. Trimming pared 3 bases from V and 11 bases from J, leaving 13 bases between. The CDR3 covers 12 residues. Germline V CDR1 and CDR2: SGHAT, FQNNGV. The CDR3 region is CASSFSGAGAFF. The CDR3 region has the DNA TGTGCCAGCAGCTTCTCAGGAGCGGGGGCTTTCTTT.